What follows is one T cell receptor beta chain and its context. This sample is part of a study of blood T cell repertoires in COVID-19. Whole-study context: COVID-19 samples from acute and convalescent phases originated in the United States, Italy and Spain.

V was shortened by 7 bases and J by 6 bases, with 13 bases between the two germline ends. Germline CDR1 reads MDHEN; CDR2 reads SYDVKM. The CDR3 extends over 13 amino acids. In the authors' methods: Scientists estimated how many nucleated cells there were by amplifying reference gene primers. Produced via immunoSEQ multiplex PCR; TCRdb's table is partial and in-frame only. That table supplies the V and J calls and clone size; D and trimming were determined from the DNA. The sample has some 19,000 clones; 82% are singletons. Input material: peripheral blood. The TCR originated in a human donor in a cohort sampled during active COVID-19. The chain links TRBV28 to TRBJ2-1, with D perhaps TRBD2 (5 bases). This CDR3 is CASTTGISNEQFF. DNA of the CDR3: TGTGCCAGCACGACGGGAATTAGCAATGAGCAGTTCTTC. The full variable domain, with the rest looked up from reference TRBV28 and TRBJ2-1, is DVKVTQSSRYLVKRTGEKVFLECVQDMDHENMFWYRQDPGLGLRLIYFSYDVKMKEKGDIPEGYSVSREKKERFSLILESASTNQTSMYLCASTTGISNEQFFGPGTRLTVL.